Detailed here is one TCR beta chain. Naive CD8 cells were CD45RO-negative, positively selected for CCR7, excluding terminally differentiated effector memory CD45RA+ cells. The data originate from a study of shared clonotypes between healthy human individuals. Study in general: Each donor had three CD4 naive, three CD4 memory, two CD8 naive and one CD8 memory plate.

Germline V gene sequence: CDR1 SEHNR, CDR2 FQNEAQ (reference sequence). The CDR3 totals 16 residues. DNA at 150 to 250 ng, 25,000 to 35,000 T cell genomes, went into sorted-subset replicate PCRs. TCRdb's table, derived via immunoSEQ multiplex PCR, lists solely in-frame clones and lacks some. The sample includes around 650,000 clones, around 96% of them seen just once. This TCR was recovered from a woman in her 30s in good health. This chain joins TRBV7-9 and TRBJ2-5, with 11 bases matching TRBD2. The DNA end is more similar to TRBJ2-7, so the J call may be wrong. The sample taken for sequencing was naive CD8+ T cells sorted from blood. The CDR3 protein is CASSPDLAGGSYEQYF. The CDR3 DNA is TGTGCCAGCAGCCCCGACCTAGCGGGAGGTTCCTACGAGCAGTACTTC.